These 7 T cell receptor beta chains were sequenced from one sample in a study of blood T cell repertoires in COVID-19. Repertoires were generated with immunoSEQ multiplex PCR, while TCRdb's copy carries only in-frame clones and drops some. Of about 100,000 clones in the sample, around 85% were seen once. Sequences were obtained from peripheral blood. The receptors were sampled from a man aged 45-65 years with active or convalescent COVID-19.

The gene calls are TRBV11-1 and TRBJ2-6, with unresolved D. The ends were cut back, 4 bases at V and 2 bases at J, with 6 bases in the middle. The CDR3 extends over 14 amino acids. Germline CDR1 is SGHAT and CDR2 is FQDESV (reference sequence). Here the CDR3 DNA reads TGTGCCAGCAGCTCGAGGACTGGGGCCAACGTCCTGACTTTC. Translation gives CASSSRTGANVLTF. The full variable domain, with the rest looked up from reference TRBV11-1 and TRBJ2-6, is EAEVAQSPRYKITEKSQAVAFWCDPISGHATLYWYRQILGQGPELLVQFQDESVVDDSQLPKDRFSAERLKGVDSTLKIQPAELGDSAMYLCASSSRTGANVLTFGAGSRLTVL.

V usage is TRBV5-4 and J usage is TRBJ2-7, with 13 bases aligning to TRBD2. V gave up 5 bases and J gave up 5 bases; unmatched junction bases: 13. The CDR3 extends over 17 amino acids. In germline, CDR1 is SGHNT, CDR2 YYREEE (reference sequence). CDR3 sequence reads: CASRPDLGLAGSHEQYF. The CDR3 nucleotides are TGTGCCAGCAGACCCGACCTGGGACTAGCGGGATCCCACGAGCAGTACTTC. The variable domain in full, completed from reference TRBV5-4 and TRBJ2-7, reads ETGVTQSPTHLIKTRGQQVTLRCSSQSGHNTVSWYQQALGQGPQFIFQYYREEENGRGNFPPRFSGLQFPNYSSELNVNALELDDSALYLCASRPDLGLAGSHEQYFGPGTRLTVT.

This clone was seen once. The V call is TRBV18, the J call TRBJ2-7; the match to TRBD1 covers 11 bases. Trimming at V came to 1 base and at J to 7 bases, leaving 3 bases not matched to a gene. The CDR3 contains 14 residues. Looked up from germline, CDR1 is KGHSH and CDR2 is LQKENI. CDR3 nucleotides: TGTGCCAGCTCACCACAGGACAGGGGGCGAGAGCAGTACTTC. Translated, it gives CASSPQDRGREQYF. The full variable domain, with the rest looked up from reference TRBV18 and TRBJ2-7, is NAGVMQNPRHLVRRRGQEARLRCSPMKGHSHVYWYRQLPEEGLKFMVYLQKENIIDESGMPKERFSAEFPKEGPSILRIQQVVRGDSAAYFCASSPQDRGREQYFGPGTRLTVT.

The sample holds one count of this clone. The chain's CDR3 is CASSDGLAVTQYF. Written as DNA, the CDR3 is TGTGCCAGTAGTGACGGATTAGCAGTTACGCAGTATTTT. V is TRBV19 and J is TRBJ2-3; no clear D. Germline V CDR1 and CDR2: LNHDA, SQIVND (reference sequence). V was clipped by 5 bases and J by 8 bases, with 14 bases between them. The CDR3 consists of 13 residues.

This CDR3 is CASSPRPSGRPYDTQYF. The CDR3 nucleotides are TGTGCCAGCAGCCCTCGCCCTAGCGGGAGGCCCTATGATACGCAGTATTTT. The chain employs TRBV9 and TRBJ2-3, with TRBD2 identical over 11 bases. CDR3 length: 17 amino acids. Trimming took 4 bases from V and 6 from J; bases not matched to a gene: 13. Germline CDR1 is SGDLS and CDR2 is YYNGEE.

The CDR3 region is CASSQVGAEAGTEAFF. The CDR3 DNA is TGCGCCAGCAGCCAAGTGGGGGCGGAAGCTGGGACCGAAGCTTTCTTT. V usage is TRBV4-1 and J usage is TRBJ1-1; D might be TRBD1 (6 bases). From germline, CDR1 is MGHRA and CDR2 YSYEKL. This CDR3 is 16 amino acids long. V lost 1 base and J 8 bases, leaving 20 bases between the germline ends.

This clone came up once. The chain couples TRBV6-5 to TRBJ1-3, with TRBD1 as a possible D gene (5 bases). The CDR3 covers 15 residues. Trimming took 6 bases from V and 8 from J, leaving 20 bases between them. The germline gives CDR1 MNHEY, CDR2 SVGAGI. DNA for the CDR3: TGTGCCAGCAGCCCAGTCGGGGGAGGCCGGGACACCATATATTTT. This encodes CASSPVGGGRDTIYF.